One sample yielded the 22 T cell receptor beta chains listed below, sequenced in a study of cytomegalovirus exposure and HLA in healthy donors. PCR used 60 Vbeta primers and 13 Jbeta primers. Sequencing was performed with immunoSEQ multiplex PCR; in TCRdb, only in-frame clones are kept and a portion is missing. The sample holds roughly 83,000 clones, roughly 77% seen once. The source material was PBMCs. These receptors all stem from a man aged 60 to 75 in good health and CMV-seronegative.

The CDR3 DNA sequence: TGTGCCAGCAGCGACCCCGGGACTAGAGAGGAGACCCAGTACTTC. Translating gives CASSDPGTREETQYF. The chain has TRBV11-3 and TRBJ2-5; the match to TRBD2 covers 8 bases. This CDR3 is built from 15 residues. Trimming took 5 bases from V and 5 from J; bases not matched to a gene: 10. The germline V gene encodes CDR1 SGHNT and CDR2 YENEEA.

This clone turned up a few times. This rearrangement joins TRBV10-3 to TRBJ1-2; no clear D gene. Germline V gives CDR1 ENHRY, CDR2 SYGVKD. The CDR3 consists of 13 residues. Deletions cut 7 bases from V and 4 bases from J, with 13 bases between. Here the CDR3 DNA reads TGTGCCATCAAAACACCCCGGAGCTATGGCTACACCTTC. It yields the protein CAIKTPRSYGYTF.

V is TRBV7-9 and J is TRBJ1-2, with D perhaps TRBD1 (5 bases). Germline assignment: CDR1 SEHNR and CDR2 FQNEAQ (reference sequence). The V and J ends lost 5 bases and 7 bases respectively, with 17 bases between them. The CDR3 runs 14 residues. The CDR3 protein is CASSREGRERGYTF. The CDR3 nucleotides read TGTGCCAGCAGCCGGGAGGGGAGGGAACGTGGCTACACCTTC.

This clone occurred a few times. This chain uses TRBV6-1 with TRBJ2-2; maybe TRBD1 (6 bases). Germline CDR1 reads MNHNS; CDR2 reads SASEGT. The CDR3 covers 15 residues. Trimming left V 6 bases short and J 3 bases short, with 14 bases between. The CDR3 DNA is TGTGCCAGCAGGAACATGGGGGCCTACACCGGGGAGCTGTTTTTT. Amino acids: CASRNMGAYTGELFF.

CDR3 DNA: TGTGCCAGCAGCGAACAGCCCGCAACTAATGAAAAACTGTTTTTT. Translation: CASSEQPATNEKLFF. The chain carries TRBV9 and TRBJ1-4; no clear D gene. V lost 3 bases and J 0 bases, leaving 9 bases between the germline ends. The CDR3 totals 15 residues. Per the germline V gene, CDR1 is SGDLS and CDR2 is YYNGEE. Supplemented by reference TRBV9 and TRBJ1-4, the full variable domain reads DSGVTQTPKHLITATGQRVTLRCSPRSGDLSVYWYQQSLDQGLQFLIQYYNGEERAKGNILERFSAQQFPDLHSELNLSSLELGDSALYFCASSEQPATNEKLFFGSGTQLSVL.

The V gene is TRBV5-1, the J gene TRBJ2-5, with 12 bases lining up with TRBD2. The J call could be wrong; TRBJ2-7 is a better fit for the DNA end. Germline V gives CDR1 SGHRS, CDR2 YFSETQ. The CDR3 is 15 amino acids. CDR3 residues: CASSLGGTSGYEQYF. As DNA, the CDR3 is TGCGCCAGCAGCTTGGGGGGGACTAGCGGGTACGAGCAGTACTTC.

The CDR3 protein is CATSRDLGVLGDTQYF. As DNA, the CDR3 is TGTGCCACCAGCAGAGATCTAGGGGTTCTTGGAGATACGCAGTATTTT. The chain is built from TRBV15 and TRBJ2-3, with TRBD1 as a possible D gene (5 bases). The CDR3 length is 16 residues. Germline V gives CDR1 LNHNV, CDR2 YYDKDF (reference sequence). Trimming cost V 0 bases and J 5 bases, with 15 bases left between them.

J is TRBJ2-5 and V is TRBV6-4, with 12 bases matching TRBD2. V gave up 1 base and J gave up 5 bases; unmatched junction bases: 14. CDR1 is MRHNA, CDR2 SNTAGT, per germline. The CDR3 extends over 19 amino acids. The CDR3 nucleotides are TGTGCCAGCAGTGACTATTTGACTAGCGGGGGAGTCGGTCGTGAGACCCAGTACTTC. Translation: CASSDYLTSGGVGRETQYF.

The rearrangement links TRBV27 to TRBJ2-7; 10 positions match TRBD1. The CDR3 is made up of 14 amino acids. The germline V gene encodes CDR1 MNHEY and CDR2 SMNVEV (reference sequence). Trimming took 5 bases from V and 7 from J; bases not matched to a gene: 8. CDR3 sequence reads: CASSPWTGGGEQYF. The CDR3 region has the DNA TGTGCCAGCAGTCCCTGGACAGGGGGTGGGGAGCAGTACTTC.

This chain uses TRBV6-5 with TRBJ1-5; D is unresolved. Per the germline V gene, CDR1 is MNHEY and CDR2 is SVGAGI. The CDR3 extends over 15 amino acids. Trimming removed 6 bases at V and 2 bases at J, with 14 bases between. The DNA of the CDR3 is TGTGCCAGCAGGACTACTAGGGATGGCAATCAGCCCCAGCATTTT. This codes for CASRTTRDGNQPQHF.

This clone was counted between two and nine times. The chain is built from TRBV10-3 and TRBJ2-3, with 8 nucleotides matching TRBD2. V shed 10 bases, J shed 9 bases, and the junction held 6 bases outside the gene matches. This CDR3 has 11 amino acids. Per germline, CDR1 ENHRY and CDR2 SYGVKD. The CDR3 is CATSGGETQYF. The DNA of the CDR3 is TGTGCCACTTCGGGGGGGGAGACGCAGTATTTT.

CDR3 bases: TGTGCCAGCAGCCCGGGGGGAGACTATGGCTACACCTTC. Protein: CASSPGGDYGYTF. V gene TRBV6-5 combines with J gene TRBJ1-2, with a tentative D call TRBD1 (5 bases). Trimming pared 6 bases from V and 3 bases from J, leaving 11 bases between. Germline values: CDR1 MNHEY, CDR2 SVGAGI. There are 13 residues in the CDR3.

The chain carries TRBV4-2 and TRBJ2-7; tentative D call: TRBD1 (5 bases). Deletions cut 4 bases from V and 0 bases from J, with 16 bases between. The CDR3 contains 16 residues. Per the germline V gene, CDR1 is LGHNA and CDR2 is YNFKEQ. The CDR3 loop reads CASSPLGGRASYEQYF. CDR3 nucleotides: TGTGCCAGCAGCCCCCTTGGCGGCAGGGCCTCCTACGAGCAGTACTTC.

The chain links TRBV14 to TRBJ2-2; D is perhaps TRBD2 (6 bases). Trimming removed 4 bases from V and 6 bases from J, with 15 bases in between. The CDR3 loop spans 15 amino acids. Germline lookup yields CDR1 SGHDN and CDR2 FVKESK. The CDR3 here is CASSPRLGSAGELFF. The CDR3 DNA sequence: TGTGCCAGCAGCCCCCGACTAGGATCTGCCGGGGAGCTGTTTTTT.

The chain combines TRBV30 with TRBJ2-5, with 14 bases identical to TRBD2. J lost 3 bases, V lost 4 bases, and 4 bases had no gene match. Per germline, CDR1 GTSNPN and CDR2 SVGIG (reference sequence). This CDR3 is built from 15 residues. CDR3: CAWIGTSGGKETQYF. In DNA form, the CDR3 reads TGTGCCTGGATTGGGACTAGCGGGGGAAAAGAGACCCAGTACTTC.

The CDR3 sequence is CASSYNSGGGQETQYF. The CDR3 DNA follows: TGTGCCAGCAGTTATAATAGCGGGGGGGGCCAAGAGACCCAGTACTTC. This rearrangement joins TRBV6-5 to TRBJ2-5; 11 bases map to TRBD2. The CDR3 covers 16 residues. From germline, CDR1 is MNHEY and CDR2 SVGAGI. V lost 3 bases and J lost 1; bases outside the gene matches: 4.

The chain combines TRBV5-5 with TRBJ1-1, with D possibly TRBD1 on 5 matching bases. There are 15 residues in the CDR3. The V gene's germline CDR1 is SGHKS and CDR2 YYEKEE (reference sequence). V lost 2 bases to trimming and J lost 2 bases, with 13 bases between them. Here the CDR3 reads CASSFARGGNTEAFF. As DNA, the CDR3 is TGTGCCAGCAGCTTTGCCCGGGGGGGAAACACTGAAGCTTTCTTT.

V gene TRBV30 combines with J gene TRBJ2-3; D may be TRBD2 (5 bases). Between the trimmed V and J ends, which lost 0 bases and 4 bases, there was a span of 8 bases. The CDR3 spans 13 residues. The germline V gene encodes CDR1 GTSNPN and CDR2 SVGIG (reference sequence). CDR3 bases: TGTGCCTGGAGTGTTGAGGGCTCAGATACGCAGTATTTT. Amino acids: CAWSVEGSDTQYF.

This rearrangement joins TRBV5-4 to TRBJ1-2, with D perhaps matching TRBD1 (5 bases). The ends were cut back, 6 bases at V and 2 bases at J, with 11 bases in the middle. Germline-derived CDR1 and CDR2 are SGHNT and YYREEE (reference sequence). This CDR3 is 13 amino acids long. This CDR3 is CASTRRGNYGYTF. The CDR3 nucleotides read TGTGCCAGCACCCGACGGGGGAACTATGGCTACACCTTC.

The chain recombines TRBV7-6 with TRBJ1-1; 11 bases map to TRBD1. Trimming cost V 3 bases and J 4 bases; bases outside gene matches: 4. Germline CDR1 is SGHVS and CDR2 is FNYEAQ. The CDR3 extends over 15 amino acids. DNA of the CDR3: TGTGCCAGCAGCTTGACGGGGACAGGGGGCACTGAAGCTTTCTTT. Protein sequence: CASSLTGTGGTEAFF.

The chain is built from TRBV21-1 and TRBJ2-1; the table calls TRBD1, which could not be checked here. TRBV21-1 is given as a pseudogene. The CDR3 spans 15 residues. The CDR3 protein is CASSKDSGEYNEQFF. The CDR3 DNA reads TGTGCCAGCAGCAAAGATTCAGGGGAATACAATGAGCAGTTCTTC.

V and J are TRBV6-4 and TRBJ1-1; D may be TRBD1 (6 bases). Trimming cost V 0 bases and J 1 base, with 15 bases left between them. This CDR3 comprises 17 residues. Germline V CDR1 and CDR2: MRHNA, SNTAGT. The CDR3 sequence: CASSDSWAYRANTEAFF. CDR3 nucleotides: TGTGCCAGCAGTGACTCGTGGGCCTACAGGGCGAACACTGAAGCTTTCTTT.